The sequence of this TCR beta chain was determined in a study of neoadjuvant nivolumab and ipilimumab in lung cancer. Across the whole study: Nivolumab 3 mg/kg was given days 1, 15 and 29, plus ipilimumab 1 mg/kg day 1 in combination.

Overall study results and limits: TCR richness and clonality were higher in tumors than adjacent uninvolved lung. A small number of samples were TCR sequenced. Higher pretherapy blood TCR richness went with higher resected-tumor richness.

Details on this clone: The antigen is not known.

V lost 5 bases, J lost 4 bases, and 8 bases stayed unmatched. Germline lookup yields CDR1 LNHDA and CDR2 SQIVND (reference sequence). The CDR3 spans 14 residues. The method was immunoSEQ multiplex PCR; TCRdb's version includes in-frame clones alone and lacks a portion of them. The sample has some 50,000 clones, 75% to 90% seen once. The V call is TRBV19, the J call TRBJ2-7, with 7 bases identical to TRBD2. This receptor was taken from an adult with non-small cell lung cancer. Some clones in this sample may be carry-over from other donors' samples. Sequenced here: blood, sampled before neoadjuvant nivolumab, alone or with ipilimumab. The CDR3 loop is CASSDRDYKYEQYF. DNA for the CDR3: TGTGCCAGTAGTGACCGGGACTACAAATACGAGCAGTACTTC. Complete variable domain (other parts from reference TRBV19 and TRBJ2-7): DGGITQSPKYLFRKEGQNVTLSCEQNLNHDAMYWYRQDPGQGLRLIYYSQIVNDFQKGDIAEGYSVSREKKESFPLTVTSAQKNPTAFYLCASSDRDYKYEQYFGPGTRLTVT.